The 3 T cell receptor beta chains in this list originate from one sample, sequenced in a study of neurological immune-mediated disorders. TCRdb reprocessed the 5' RACE reads with MiXCR, giving one entry per CDR3 protein. The table shows roughly 62,000 distinct CDR3 sequences, with 2% to 2.5% occurring only once. The sequenced sample was PBMCs. The receptors originated from a man in his forties or fifties with multiple sclerosis.

This clonotype appeared many times. The rearrangement links TRBV5-6 to TRBJ1-2; 8 bases are a match to TRBD1. The CDR3 spans 15 residues. The V gene's germline CDR1 is SGHDT and CDR2 YYEEEE. After removal of 2 bases from V and 5 bases from J, the junction contained 8 bases not matched to a gene. This CDR3 reads CASSFPNRGTYGYTF. The CDR3 DNA sequence: TGTGCCAGCAGCTTCCCAAACAGGGGGACATATGGCTACACCTTC.

In its sample, this clonotype was seen many times. The chain recombines TRBV5-6 with TRBJ2-7; 7 positions match TRBD1. With V trimmed by 4 bases and J by 4 bases, 14 bases remained unmatched. The germline gives CDR1 SGHDT, CDR2 YYEEEE. The CDR3 consists of 16 residues. In DNA form, the CDR3 reads TGTGCCAGCAGCCCCCGGCGAGGGGGCCTATCGTACGAGCAGTACTTC. Translating it yields CASSPRRGGLSYEQYF.

This clonotype was counted many times. The chain uses TRBV10-3 and TRBJ1-1; D remains unclear. Germline V gene data show CDR1 as ENHRY and CDR2 as SYGVKD. The V end lost 3 bases, the J end lost 3 bases, and 5 bases lay between the germline ends. The CDR3 totals 12 residues. This chain's CDR3 is CAISDVYTEAFF. The CDR3 DNA reads as TGTGCCATCAGTGATGTGTACACTGAAGCTTTCTTT.